The T cell receptor beta chain under discussion was sequenced for a study of blood T cell repertoires in COVID-19. Overall study: Samples taken during acute and convalescent COVID-19 were collected in the United States, Italy and Spain. Sample material is recorded as cDNA or gDNA derived from T cells, B-cell-depleted T cells, or PBMCs.

Original processing methods: Amplifying reference gene primers gave estimates of nucleated cell counts. Sequencing used immunoSEQ multiplex PCR; TCRdb keeps in-frame clones, though not all of them. That table supplies the V and J calls and clone size; D and trimming were determined from the DNA. The sample includes 110,000 or so clones, over 65% of them seen just once. This CDR3 contains 15 residues. In germline, CDR1 is MNHEY, CDR2 SVGAGI. The V end was cut by 3 bases, the J end by 4 bases, with 15 bases between. The clonotype comes from a man in his 70s with acute or convalescent COVID-19. Sequenced sample: peripheral blood. The rearrangement links TRBV6-5 to TRBJ1-2, with D possibly matching TRBD1 (5 bases). The CDR3 region has the DNA TGTGCCAGCAGTTATTCTCTGGCAGGGCGCTATGGCTACACCTTC. The encoded protein is CASSYSLAGRYGYTF.